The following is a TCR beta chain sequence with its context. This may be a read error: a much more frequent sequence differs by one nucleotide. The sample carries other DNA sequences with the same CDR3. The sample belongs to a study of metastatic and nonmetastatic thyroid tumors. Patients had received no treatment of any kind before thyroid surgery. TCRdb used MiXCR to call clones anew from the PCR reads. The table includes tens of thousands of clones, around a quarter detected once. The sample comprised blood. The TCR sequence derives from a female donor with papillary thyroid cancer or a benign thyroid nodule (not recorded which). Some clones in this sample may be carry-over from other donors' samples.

The CDR3 DNA reads TGTGCCAGCAGCTTAGGGACAGGTCTGTTCTTC. This gives the protein CASSLGTGLFF. V gene TRBV7-9 combines with J gene TRBJ2-1, with TRBD1 matching over 7 bases. J lost 15 bases, V lost 1 base, and 3 bases had no gene match. Germline V gives CDR1 SEHNR, CDR2 FQNEAQ (reference sequence). CDR3 length: 11 amino acids.